Presented here are 19 T cell receptor beta chains from one specimen sequenced in a study of molecular identifiers for immune sequencing clone quantification. In TCRdb, the PCR reads were re-called with MiXCR into one record per CDR3 protein. The profile shows about 330,000 distinct CDR3 sequences, under 25% of them singletons. The sequenced sample was naive CD8+ T cells from blood, with Jurkat cell RNA spiked in. Subset noted: FACS-sorted CD8+CD4-CCR7+CD45RA+ naive T cells. The receptors stem from a human donor in good health. Some libraries in this study had Jurkat cell RNA spiked in.

On this clonotype itself: A much larger clone sits a single nucleotide away, making a read error possible. The rearrangement uses TRBV29-1 and TRBJ2-3; TRBD2 agrees at 15 bases. The CDR3 consists of 16 residues. CDR1 is SQVTM, CDR2 ANQGSEA, per germline. CDR3 coding DNA: TGCAGCGTTGACGGGACTAGCGGGAGGATCACAGATACGAAGTATTTT. This encodes CSVDGTSGRITDTKYF.

The V gene is TRBV29-1, the J gene TRBJ1-2; the D gene is possibly TRBD1 (5 bases). The CDR3 covers 13 residues. V was cut by 7 bases and J by 2 bases, with 14 bases left in between. Germline V CDR1 and CDR2: SQVTM, ANQGSEA. The DNA of the CDR3 is TGCAGCGCCCTCATGGGACCCAACTATGGCTACACCTTC. Amino acids: CSALMGPNYGYTF.

The chain joins TRBV7-9 to TRBJ1-5; D ambiguous. The CDR3 contains 14 residues. Per germline, CDR1 SEHNR and CDR2 FQNEAQ (reference sequence). The V end lost 5 bases, the J end lost 4 bases, and 12 bases lay between the germline ends. The DNA of the CDR3 is TGTGCCAGCAGCCAGGCCCCGGGGAATCAGCCCCAGCATTTT. Amino acid sequence: CASSQAPGNQPQHF.

V is TRBV2 and J is TRBJ2-1; 7 bases are a match to TRBD2. CDR3 size: 15 residues. Trimming at V came to 6 bases and at J to 5 bases, leaving 10 bases not matched to a gene. The V gene's germline CDR1 is SNHLY and CDR2 FYNNEI. CDR3 loop: CASSPPGLPHNEQFF. CDR3 coding DNA: TGTGCCAGCAGCCCCCCGGGACTACCCCACAATGAGCAGTTCTTC.

This clonotype was counted many times. V and J are TRBV4-3 and TRBJ2-7; 8 bases are shared with TRBD1. This CDR3 is 15 amino acids long. With V trimmed by 2 bases and J by 4 bases, 7 bases remained unmatched. CDR1 and CDR2 (germline): LGHNA, YSLEER. The CDR3 DNA sequence: TGCGCCAGCAGCCAATCCGGGACAGGAGGGTACGAGCAGTACTTC. Translation gives CASSQSGTGGYEQYF.

Concerning this clonotype: A much larger clone is a single base away; this may be a read error. The rearrangement uses TRBV9 and TRBJ2-2; TRBD2 might be the D (5 bases). The CDR3 sequence is 14 residues long. Germline V gives CDR1 SGDLS, CDR2 YYNGEE. The CDR3 is CASSVDGDTGELVF. The DNA of the CDR3 is TGTGCCAGCAGCGTAGACGGAGACACCGGGGAGCTGGTTTTT.

The chain has TRBV9 and TRBJ1-6, with TRBD1 matching 7 bases. This CDR3 has 15 residues. With V trimmed by 3 bases and J by 9 bases, 9 bases remained unmatched. Germline CDR1 SGDLS, CDR2 YYNGEE. The DNA of the CDR3 is TGTGCCAGCAGCGACAGGGGCGTACGTGGTTCACCCCTCCACTTT. This translates into CASSDRGVRGSPLHF.

This clonotype was seen a few times. V gene TRBV2 combines with J gene TRBJ1-5; D unresolved. Per germline, CDR1 SNHLY and CDR2 FYNNEI. The CDR3 is 13 amino acids. The ends were cut back, 7 bases at V and 9 bases at J, with 16 bases in the middle. The CDR3 nucleotides read TGTGCCAGCAAATTGCGGGTTGCGATGCCCCAGCATTTT. Protein sequence: CASKLRVAMPQHF.

The chain recombines TRBV12-3 or TRBV12-4 with TRBJ2-5; D remains ambiguous. This CDR3 is built from 12 residues. The germline V and J ends were trimmed by 3 bases and 5 bases, with 7 bases remaining between them. The CDR3 region is CASSFVCETQYF. The CDR3 region has the DNA TGTGCCAGCAGTTTTGTGTGTGAGACCCAGTACTTC.

This rearrangement joins TRBV20-1 to TRBJ2-1; 8 nucleotides agree with TRBD2. Germline lookup yields CDR1 DFQATT and CDR2 SNEGSKA (reference sequence). This CDR3 is built from 16 residues. Trimming took 0 bases from V and 7 from J; bases not matched to a gene: 11. Here the CDR3 DNA reads TGCAGTGCTAGAGATACGGTTGGACTAGCAGGAAATGAGCAGTTCTTC. It translates to CSARDTVGLAGNEQFF.

This clonotype showed up many times. CDR3 protein: CASSLSGHEQYF. The CDR3 bases are TGTGCCAGCAGCTTAAGTGGGCACGAGCAGTACTTC. V gene TRBV7-9 combines with J gene TRBJ2-7; no firm D call. CDR3 length: 12 amino acids. Germline CDR1 and CDR2: SEHNR and FQNEAQ (reference sequence). Trimming took 2 bases from V and 5 from J, leaving 7 bases between them. Variable domain in full (rest from reference TRBV7-9 and TRBJ2-7): DTGVSQNPRHKITKRGQNVTFRCDPISEHNRLYWYRQTLGQGPEFLTYFQNEAQLEKSRLLSDRFSAERPKGSFSTLEIQRTEQGDSAMYLCASSLSGHEQYFGPGTRLTVT.

This chain connects TRBV5-1 to TRBJ2-7; D not resolved. Germline V CDR1 and CDR2: SGHRS, YFSETQ. Trimming took 0 bases from V and 4 from J, leaving 14 bases between them. There are 15 residues in the CDR3. CDR3 DNA: TGCGCCAGCAGCTTGGCCTCCAGGAACCCTTACGAGCAGTACTTC. Its translation: CASSLASRNPYEQYF.

This clonotype was recorded a few times. CDR3 region: CSARSLEGIAYEQYF. The CDR3 DNA sequence: TGCAGTGCTAGAAGCCTCGAGGGGATTGCCTACGAGCAGTACTTC. The J gene is TRBJ2-7, the V gene TRBV20-1; the D gene could be TRBD1 or TRBD2 (5 bases each). Trimming removed 2 bases from V and 2 bases from J, with 16 bases in between. Germline lookup yields CDR1 DFQATT and CDR2 SNEGSKA (reference sequence). This CDR3 has 15 residues.

With respect to this clonotype: The junction departs from germline at one end; a sequencing error may be responsible. This chain links TRBV6-5 with TRBJ2-3; 9 nucleotides agree with TRBD2. The CDR3 is made up of 16 amino acids. From germline, CDR1 is MNHEY and CDR2 SVGAGI. CDR3 region: CASCYGAGGPGDTQYF. The DNA for the CDR3 is TGTGCCAGCTGTTACGGGGCGGGAGGGCCGGGAGATACGCAGTATTTT.

This clonotype came up a few times. This CDR3 reads CATSENPGQGTDTQYF. The CDR3 DNA sequence: TGTGCCACCAGTGAGAACCCGGGACAGGGGACAGATACGCAGTATTTT. The V gene is TRBV24-1, the J gene TRBJ2-3, with 10 nucleotides matching TRBD1. The germline CDR1 and CDR2 sequences are KGHDR and SFDVKD. J was trimmed by 3 bases and V by 4 bases; bases with no gene match: 6. This CDR3 is built from 16 residues.

This clonotype has more than one count but fewer than ten. This rearrangement joins TRBV5-6 to TRBJ2-3; 8 bases are shared with TRBD1. Trimming took 5 bases from V and 5 from J; bases not matched to a gene: 13. This CDR3 contains 16 residues. Germline CDR1 reads SGHDT; CDR2 reads YYEEEE. CDR3 bases: TGTGCCAGCAGACCGATCCGGACAGGGCTTCAAGATACGCAGTATTTT. It translates to CASRPIRTGLQDTQYF.

Concerning this clonotype itself: A much bigger clone sits one base away, suggesting this may be a read error. The V and J genes are TRBV4-3 and TRBJ2-1; the match to TRBD1 covers 7 bases. This CDR3 is 12 amino acids long. CDR1 is LGHNA, CDR2 YSLEER, per germline. CDR3 DNA: TGCACCAGCAGCCAAGGGGGCCAGGAGCAGTTCTTC. This encodes CTSSQGGQEQFF.

This clonotype appeared a few times. This rearrangement joins TRBV4-1 to TRBJ2-1, with 9 positions matching TRBD1. CDR3 length: 14 residues. Germline lookup yields CDR1 MGHRA and CDR2 YSYEKL. V lost 1 base and J lost 10; bases outside the gene matches: 5. For the CDR3, the DNA is TGCGCCAGCAGCCAAGCCGGGACAGGGTACGAGCAGTTCTTC. Amino acid sequence: CASSQAGTGYEQFF.

This clonotype has ten or more counts. The CDR3 DNA sequence: TGTGCCAGCAGCCGATGGGGGCAGTACAATCAGCCCCAGCATTTT. It codes for CASSRWGQYNQPQHF. The V and J genes are TRBV14 and TRBJ1-5; a weak D match, TRBD1 (6 bases). Germline V gene lookup returns CDR1 SGHDN and CDR2 FVKESK. V gave up 4 bases and J gave up 3 bases, with 13 bases separating them. The CDR3 sequence is 15 residues long. Using reference TRBV14 and TRBJ1-5 for the parts outside the CDR3, the full variable domain is EAGVTQFPSHSVIEKGQTVTLRCDPISGHDNLYWYRRVMGKEIKFLLHFVKESKQDESGMPNNRFLAERTGGTYSTLKVQPAELEDSGVYFCASSRWGQYNQPQHFGDGTRLSIL.